A few counts support the clone carrying this TCR beta chain. This entry is derived from a study of T cells in Graves' hyperthyroidism and ophthalmopathy. The CDR3 is 13 amino acids. Trimming removed 5 bases at V and 6 bases at J, with 14 bases between. CDR1 SEHNR and CDR2 FQNEAQ come from the germline V gene (reference sequence). Authors of the study amplified TCR beta CDR3 regions from RNA transcripts. HTBI primers were used for first-round RT-PCR of the TCR CDR3. TCRdb analysed the multiplex PCR reads with MiXCR anew, one entry per CDR3 protein. Of hundreds of thousands of distinct CDR3 sequences detected, around 38% appear once; the ten largest clones hold over 8%. An absence of ophthalmopathy progression within 18 months meant stable Graves' hyperthyroidism.

The sequence was collected from a man between 18 and 35 years old with Graves' hyperthyroidism. Material: blood. The genes are TRBV7-9 and TRBJ2-7; D ambiguous. As DNA, the CDR3 is TGTGCCAGCAGCCTATTTTCAAACCTCGAGCAGTACTTC. Translation: CASSLFSNLEQYF.